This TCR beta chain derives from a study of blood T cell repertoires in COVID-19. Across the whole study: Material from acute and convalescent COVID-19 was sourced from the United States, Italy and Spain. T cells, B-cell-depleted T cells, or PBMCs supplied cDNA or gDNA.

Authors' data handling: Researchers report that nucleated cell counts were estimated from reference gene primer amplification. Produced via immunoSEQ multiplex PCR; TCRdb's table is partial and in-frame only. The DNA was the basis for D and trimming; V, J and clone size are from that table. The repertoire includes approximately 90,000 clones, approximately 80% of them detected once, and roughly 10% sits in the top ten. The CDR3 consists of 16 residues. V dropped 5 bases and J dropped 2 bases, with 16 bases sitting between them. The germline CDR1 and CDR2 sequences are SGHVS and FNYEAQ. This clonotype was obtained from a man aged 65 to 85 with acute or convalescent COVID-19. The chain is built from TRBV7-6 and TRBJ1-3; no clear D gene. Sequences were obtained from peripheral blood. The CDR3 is CASSPQGGLTGNTIYF. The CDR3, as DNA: TGTGCCAGCAGCCCTCAAGGAGGGCTTACTGGAAACACCATATATTTT.